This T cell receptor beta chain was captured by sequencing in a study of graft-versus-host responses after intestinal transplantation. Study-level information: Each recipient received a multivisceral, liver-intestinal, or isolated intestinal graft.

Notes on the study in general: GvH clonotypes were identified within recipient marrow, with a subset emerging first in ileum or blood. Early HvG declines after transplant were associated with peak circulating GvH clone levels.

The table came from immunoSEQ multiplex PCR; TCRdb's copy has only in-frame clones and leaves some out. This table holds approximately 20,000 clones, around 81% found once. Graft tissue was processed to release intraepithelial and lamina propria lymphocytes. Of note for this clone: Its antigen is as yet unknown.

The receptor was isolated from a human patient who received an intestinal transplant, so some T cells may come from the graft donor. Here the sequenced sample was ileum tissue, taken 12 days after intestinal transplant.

CDR3 in amino acids: CASSFGVTGNYGYTF. CDR3 DNA: TGTGCCAGCAGCTTTGGAGTAACGGGGAACTATGGCTACACCTTC. The chain recombines TRBV12-1 with TRBJ1-2. TRBV12-1 is flagged as a pseudogene. The CDR3 covers 15 residues.